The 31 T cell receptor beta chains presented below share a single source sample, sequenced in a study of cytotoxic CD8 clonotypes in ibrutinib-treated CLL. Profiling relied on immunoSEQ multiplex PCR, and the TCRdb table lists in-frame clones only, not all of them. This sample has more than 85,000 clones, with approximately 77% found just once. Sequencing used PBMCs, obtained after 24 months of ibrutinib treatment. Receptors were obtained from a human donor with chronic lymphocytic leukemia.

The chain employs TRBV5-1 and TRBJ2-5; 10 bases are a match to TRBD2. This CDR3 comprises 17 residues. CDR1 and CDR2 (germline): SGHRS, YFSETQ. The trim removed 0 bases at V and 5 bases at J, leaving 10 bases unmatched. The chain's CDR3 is CASSLVLAGAPGETQYF. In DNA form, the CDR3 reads TGCGCCAGCAGCTTGGTTCTAGCGGGAGCCCCCGGGGAGACCCAGTACTTC.

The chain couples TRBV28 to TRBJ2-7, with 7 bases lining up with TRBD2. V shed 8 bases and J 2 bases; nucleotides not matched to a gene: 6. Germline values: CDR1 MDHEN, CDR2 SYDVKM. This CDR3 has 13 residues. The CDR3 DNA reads TGTGCCAGCGGAGCGGGGCAACCCTACGAGCAGTACTTC. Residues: CASGAGQPYEQYF.

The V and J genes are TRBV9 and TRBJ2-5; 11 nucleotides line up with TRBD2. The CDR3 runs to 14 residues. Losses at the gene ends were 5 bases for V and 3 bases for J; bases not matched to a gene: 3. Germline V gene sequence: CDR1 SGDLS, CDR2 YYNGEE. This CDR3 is CASSQTSGKETQYF. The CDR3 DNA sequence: TGTGCCAGCAGTCAGACTAGCGGGAAAGAGACCCAGTACTTC. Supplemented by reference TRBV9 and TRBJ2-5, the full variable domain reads DSGVTQTPKHLITATGQRVTLRCSPRSGDLSVYWYQQSLDQGLQFLIQYYNGEERAKGNILERFSAQQFPDLHSELNLSSLELGDSALYFCASSQTSGKETQYFGPGTRLLVL.

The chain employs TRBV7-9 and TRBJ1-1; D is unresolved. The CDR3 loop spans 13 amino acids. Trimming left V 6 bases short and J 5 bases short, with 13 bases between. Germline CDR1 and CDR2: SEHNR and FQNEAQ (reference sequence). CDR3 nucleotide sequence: TGTGCCAGCAGATCAGGAGAAGTAACTGAAGCTTTCTTT. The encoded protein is CASRSGEVTEAFF.

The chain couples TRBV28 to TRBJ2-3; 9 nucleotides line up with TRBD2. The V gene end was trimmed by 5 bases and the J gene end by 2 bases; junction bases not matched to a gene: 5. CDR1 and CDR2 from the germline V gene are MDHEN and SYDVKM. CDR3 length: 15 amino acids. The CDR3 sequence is CASSPLAGTTDTQYF. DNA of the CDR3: TGTGCCAGCAGTCCTCTAGCGGGAACCACAGATACGCAGTATTTT.

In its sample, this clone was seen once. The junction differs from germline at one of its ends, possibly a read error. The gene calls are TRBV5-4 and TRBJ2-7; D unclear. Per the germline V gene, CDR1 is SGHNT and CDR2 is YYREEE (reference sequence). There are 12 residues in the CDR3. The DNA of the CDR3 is TGTGCCAGCAGCTTGGCTGCTGGCCCAGGCGACTTC. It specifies CASSLAAGPGDF. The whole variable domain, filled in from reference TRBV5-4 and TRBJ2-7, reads ETGVTQSPTHLIKTRGQQVTLRCSSQSGHNTVSWYQQALGQGPQFIFQYYREEENGRGNFPPRFSGLQFPNYSSELNVNALELDDSALYLCASSLAAGPGDFGPGTRLTVT.

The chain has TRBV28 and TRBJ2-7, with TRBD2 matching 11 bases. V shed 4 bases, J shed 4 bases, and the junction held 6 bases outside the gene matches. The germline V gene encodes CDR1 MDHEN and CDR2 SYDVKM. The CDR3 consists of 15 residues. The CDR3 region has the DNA TGTGCCAGCAGTTCCGGGACTAGCGGAAATTACGAGCAGTACTTC. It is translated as CASSSGTSGNYEQYF.

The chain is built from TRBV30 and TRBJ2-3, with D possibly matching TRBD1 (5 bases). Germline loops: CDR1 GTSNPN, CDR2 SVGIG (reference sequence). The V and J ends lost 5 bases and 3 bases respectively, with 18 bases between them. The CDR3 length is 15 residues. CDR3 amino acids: CAWAEGRAFTDTQYF. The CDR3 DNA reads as TGTGCCTGGGCAGAAGGCAGGGCATTTACAGATACGCAGTATTTT. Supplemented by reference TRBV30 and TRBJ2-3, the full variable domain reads SQTIHQWPATLVQPVGSPLSLECTVEGTSNPNLYWYRQAAGRGLQLLFYSVGIGQISSEVPQNLSASRPQDRQFILSSKKLLLSDSGFYLCAWAEGRAFTDTQYFGPGTRLTVL.

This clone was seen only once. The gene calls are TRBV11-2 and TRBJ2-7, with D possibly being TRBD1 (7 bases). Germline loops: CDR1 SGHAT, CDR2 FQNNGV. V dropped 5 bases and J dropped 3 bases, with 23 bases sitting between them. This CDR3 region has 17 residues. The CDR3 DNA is TGTGCCAGCAGCCCCTGGGCAGGGGGGTGGGCAGACTACGAGCAGTACTTC. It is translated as CASSPWAGGWADYEQYF. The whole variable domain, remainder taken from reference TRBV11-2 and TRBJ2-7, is EAGVAQSPRYKIIEKRQSVAFWCNPISGHATLYWYQQILGQGPKLLIQFQNNGVVDDSQLPKDRFSAERLKGVDSTLKIQPAKLEDSAVYLCASSPWAGGWADYEQYFGPGTRLTVT.

The CDR3 nucleotides read TGTGCCAGCCAGGGGAGGCCGGGCTCCTACGAGCAGTACTTC. Translation gives CASQGRPGSYEQYF. The chain employs TRBV28 and TRBJ2-7, with D perhaps TRBD1 or TRBD2 (6 bases each). The ends were cut back, 8 bases at V and 0 bases at J, with 14 bases in the middle. The CDR3 consists of 14 residues. Per germline, CDR1 MDHEN and CDR2 SYDVKM. The whole variable domain, remainder taken from reference TRBV28 and TRBJ2-7, is DVKVTQSSRYLVKRTGEKVFLECVQDMDHENMFWYRQDPGLGLRLIYFSYDVKMKEKGDIPEGYSVSREKKERFSLILESASTNQTSMYLCASQGRPGSYEQYFGPGTRLTVT.

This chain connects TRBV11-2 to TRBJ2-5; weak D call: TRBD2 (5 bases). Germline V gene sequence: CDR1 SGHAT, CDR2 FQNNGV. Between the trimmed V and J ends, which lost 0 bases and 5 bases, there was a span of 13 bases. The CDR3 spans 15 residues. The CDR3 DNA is TGTGCCAGCAGCTTAGAGGCTCACCGAGGGGAGACCCAGTACTTC. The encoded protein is CASSLEAHRGETQYF.

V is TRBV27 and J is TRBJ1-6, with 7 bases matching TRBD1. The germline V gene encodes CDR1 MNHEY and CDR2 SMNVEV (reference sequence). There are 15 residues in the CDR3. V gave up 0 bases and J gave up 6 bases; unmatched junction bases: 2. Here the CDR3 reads CASSLSDRVNSPLHF. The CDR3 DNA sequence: TGTGCCAGCAGTTTATCCGACAGGGTTAATTCACCCCTCCACTTT.

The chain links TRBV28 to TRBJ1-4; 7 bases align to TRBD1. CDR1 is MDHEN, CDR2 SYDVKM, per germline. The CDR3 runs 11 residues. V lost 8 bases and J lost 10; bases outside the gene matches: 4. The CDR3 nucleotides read TGTGCCAGCCGGGACAGATTAAAACTGTTTTTT. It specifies CASRDRLKLFF.

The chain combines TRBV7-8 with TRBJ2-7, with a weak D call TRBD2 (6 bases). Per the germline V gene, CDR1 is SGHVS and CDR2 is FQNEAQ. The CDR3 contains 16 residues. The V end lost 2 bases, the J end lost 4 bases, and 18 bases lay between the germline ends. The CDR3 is CASSLKGPGLRYEQYF. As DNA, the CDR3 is TGTGCCAGCAGCTTAAAGGGACCGGGACTTCGGTACGAGCAGTACTTC.

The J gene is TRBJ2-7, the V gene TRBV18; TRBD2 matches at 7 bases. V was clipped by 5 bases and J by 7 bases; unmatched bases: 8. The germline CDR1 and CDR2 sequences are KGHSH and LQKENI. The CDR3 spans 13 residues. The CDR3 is CASSRSSGFEQYF. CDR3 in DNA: TGTGCCAGCTCAAGGTCTAGCGGTTTTGAGCAGTACTTC.

The CDR3 DNA reads as TGTGCCAGCAGCTTGGATGGCAGCTCCTATAATTCACCCCTCCACTTT. Residues: CASSLDGSSYNSPLHF. V gene TRBV5-6 combines with J gene TRBJ1-6; no clear D. The CDR3 is 16 residues long. Looked up from germline, CDR1 is SGHDT and CDR2 is YYEEEE. V lost 0 bases, J lost 0 bases, and 7 bases lay in between.

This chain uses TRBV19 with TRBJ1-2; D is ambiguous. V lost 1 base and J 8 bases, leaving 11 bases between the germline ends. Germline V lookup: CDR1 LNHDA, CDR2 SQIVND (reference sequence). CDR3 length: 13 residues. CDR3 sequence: CASSIAARTGYTF. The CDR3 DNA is TGTGCCAGTAGTATAGCGGCCCGGACGGGCTACACCTTC.

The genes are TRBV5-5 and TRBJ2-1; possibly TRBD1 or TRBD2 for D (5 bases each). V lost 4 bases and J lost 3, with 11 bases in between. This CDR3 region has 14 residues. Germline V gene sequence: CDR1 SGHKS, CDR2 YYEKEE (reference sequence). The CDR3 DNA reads TGTGCCAGCAGCCGGGACCGGGACTACAATGAGCAGTTCTTC. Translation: CASSRDRDYNEQFF.

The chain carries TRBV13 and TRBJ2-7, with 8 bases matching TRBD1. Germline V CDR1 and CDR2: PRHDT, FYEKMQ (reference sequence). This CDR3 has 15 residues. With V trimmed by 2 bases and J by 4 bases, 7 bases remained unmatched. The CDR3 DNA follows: TGTGCCAGCAGCTTACCAGGGGGCGAAGTGTACGAGCAGTACTTC. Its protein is CASSLPGGEVYEQYF.

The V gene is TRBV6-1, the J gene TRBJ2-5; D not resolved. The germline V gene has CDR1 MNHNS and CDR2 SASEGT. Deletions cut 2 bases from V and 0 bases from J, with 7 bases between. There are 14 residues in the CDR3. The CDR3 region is CASSELGNQETQYF. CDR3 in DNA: TGTGCCAGCAGTGAATTGGGAAACCAAGAGACCCAGTACTTC.

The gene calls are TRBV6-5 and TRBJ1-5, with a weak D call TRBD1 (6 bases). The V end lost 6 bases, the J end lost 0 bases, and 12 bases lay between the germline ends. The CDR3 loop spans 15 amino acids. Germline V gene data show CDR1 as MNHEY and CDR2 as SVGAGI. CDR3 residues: CASSLGQHSNQPQHF. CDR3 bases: TGTGCCAGCAGCCTAGGACAGCATAGCAATCAGCCCCAGCATTTT.

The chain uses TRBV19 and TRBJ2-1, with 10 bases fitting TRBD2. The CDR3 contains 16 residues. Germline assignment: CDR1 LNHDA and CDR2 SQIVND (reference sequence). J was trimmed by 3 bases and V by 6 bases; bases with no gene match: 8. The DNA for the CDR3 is TGTGCCAGTAGAGGCAGGCCTAGCGGGGGCTACAATGAGCAGTTCTTC. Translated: CASRGRPSGGYNEQFF.

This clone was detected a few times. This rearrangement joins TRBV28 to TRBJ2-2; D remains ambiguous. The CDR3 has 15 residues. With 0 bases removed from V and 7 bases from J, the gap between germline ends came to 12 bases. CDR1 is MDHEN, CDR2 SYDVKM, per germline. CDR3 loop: CASSLWAGRGGELFF. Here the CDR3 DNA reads TGTGCCAGCAGTTTATGGGCAGGACGTGGCGGGGAGCTGTTTTTT. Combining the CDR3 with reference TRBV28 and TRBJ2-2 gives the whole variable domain DVKVTQSSRYLVKRTGEKVFLECVQDMDHENMFWYRQDPGLGLRLIYFSYDVKMKEKGDIPEGYSVSREKKERFSLILESASTNQTSMYLCASSLWAGRGGELFFGEGSRLTVL.

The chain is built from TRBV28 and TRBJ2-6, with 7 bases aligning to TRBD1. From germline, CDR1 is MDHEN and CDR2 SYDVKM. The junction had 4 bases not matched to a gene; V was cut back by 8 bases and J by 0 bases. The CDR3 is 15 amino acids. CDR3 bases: TGTGCCAGCGGGACAGCCGGCTCTGGGGCCAACGTCCTGACTTTC. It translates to CASGTAGSGANVLTF.

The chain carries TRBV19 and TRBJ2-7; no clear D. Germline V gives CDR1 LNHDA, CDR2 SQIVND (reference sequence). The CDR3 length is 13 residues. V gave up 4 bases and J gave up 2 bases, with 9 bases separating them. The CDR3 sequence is CASSTLLTYEQYF. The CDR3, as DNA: TGTGCCAGTAGTACCCTCCTAACCTACGAGCAGTACTTC. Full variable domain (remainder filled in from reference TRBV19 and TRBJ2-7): DGGITQSPKYLFRKEGQNVTLSCEQNLNHDAMYWYRQDPGQGLRLIYYSQIVNDFQKGDIAEGYSVSREKKESFPLTVTSAQKNPTAFYLCASSTLLTYEQYFGPGTRLTVT.

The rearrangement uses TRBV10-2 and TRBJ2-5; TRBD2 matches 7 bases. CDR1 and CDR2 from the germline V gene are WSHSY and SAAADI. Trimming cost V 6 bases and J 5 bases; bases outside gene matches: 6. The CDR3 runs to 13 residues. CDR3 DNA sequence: TGCGCCAGCAGACTAGCGTCTCTGGAGACCCAGTACTTC. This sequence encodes CASRLASLETQYF.

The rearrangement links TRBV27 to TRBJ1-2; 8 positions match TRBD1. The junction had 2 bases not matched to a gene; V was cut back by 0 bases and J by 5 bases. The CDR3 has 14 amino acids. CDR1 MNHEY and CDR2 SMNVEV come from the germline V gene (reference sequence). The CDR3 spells CASSLSTGGYGYTF. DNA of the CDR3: TGTGCCAGCAGTTTATCCACAGGGGGTTATGGCTACACCTTC.

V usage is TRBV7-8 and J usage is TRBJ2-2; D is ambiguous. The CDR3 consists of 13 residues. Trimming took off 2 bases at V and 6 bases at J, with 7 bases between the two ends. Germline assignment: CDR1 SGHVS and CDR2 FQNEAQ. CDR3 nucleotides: TGTGCCAGCAGCTTAAACGGGCCCGGGGAGCTGTTTTTT. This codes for CASSLNGPGELFF.

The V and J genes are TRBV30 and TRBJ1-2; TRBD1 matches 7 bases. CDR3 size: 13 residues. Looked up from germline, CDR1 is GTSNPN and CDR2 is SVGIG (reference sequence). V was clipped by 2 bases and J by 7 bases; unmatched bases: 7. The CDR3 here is CAWSKGGASGYTF. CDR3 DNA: TGTGCCTGGAGTAAAGGGGGCGCAAGTGGCTACACCTTC.

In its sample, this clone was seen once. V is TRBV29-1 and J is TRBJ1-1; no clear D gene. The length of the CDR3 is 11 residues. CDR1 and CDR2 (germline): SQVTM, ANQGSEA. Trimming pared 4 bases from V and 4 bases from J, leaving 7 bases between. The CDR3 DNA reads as TGCAGCGTTGGGATGATCACTGAAGCTTTCTTT. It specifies CSVGMITEAFF. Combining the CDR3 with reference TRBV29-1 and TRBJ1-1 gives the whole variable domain SAVISQKPSRDICQRGTSLTIQCQVDSQVTMMFWYRQQPGQSLTLIATANQGSEATYESGFVIDKFPISRPNLTFSTLTVSNMSPEDSSIYLCSVGMITEAFFGQGTRLTVV.

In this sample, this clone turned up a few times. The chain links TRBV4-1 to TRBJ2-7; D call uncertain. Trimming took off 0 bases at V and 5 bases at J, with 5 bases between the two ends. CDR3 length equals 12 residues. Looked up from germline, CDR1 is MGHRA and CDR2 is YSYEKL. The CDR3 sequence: CASSQDRHEQYF. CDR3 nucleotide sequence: TGCGCCAGCAGCCAAGATCGGCACGAGCAGTACTTC.